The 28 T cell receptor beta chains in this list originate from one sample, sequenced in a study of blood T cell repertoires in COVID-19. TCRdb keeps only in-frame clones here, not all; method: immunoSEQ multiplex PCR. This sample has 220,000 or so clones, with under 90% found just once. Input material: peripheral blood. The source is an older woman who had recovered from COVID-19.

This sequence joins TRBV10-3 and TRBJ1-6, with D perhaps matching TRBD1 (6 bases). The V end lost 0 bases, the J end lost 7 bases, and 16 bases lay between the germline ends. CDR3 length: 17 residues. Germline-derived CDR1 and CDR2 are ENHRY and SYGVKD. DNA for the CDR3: TGTGCCATCAGTGAGTCGACCATGACAGGAGTCAATTCACCCCTCCACTTT. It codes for CAISESTMTGVNSPLHF.

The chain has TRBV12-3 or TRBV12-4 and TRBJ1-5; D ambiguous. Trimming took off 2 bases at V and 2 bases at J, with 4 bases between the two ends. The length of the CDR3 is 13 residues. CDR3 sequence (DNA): TGTGCCAGCAGTTTATTAGGCAATCAGCCCCAGCATTTT. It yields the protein CASSLLGNQPQHF.

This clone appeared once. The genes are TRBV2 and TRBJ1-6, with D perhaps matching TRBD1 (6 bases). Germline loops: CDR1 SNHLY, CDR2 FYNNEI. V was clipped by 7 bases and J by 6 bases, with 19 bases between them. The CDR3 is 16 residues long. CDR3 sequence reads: CASIGGAFLSNSPLHF. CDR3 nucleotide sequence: TGTGCCAGCATCGGGGGGGCGTTTTTGAGTAATTCACCCCTCCACTTT.

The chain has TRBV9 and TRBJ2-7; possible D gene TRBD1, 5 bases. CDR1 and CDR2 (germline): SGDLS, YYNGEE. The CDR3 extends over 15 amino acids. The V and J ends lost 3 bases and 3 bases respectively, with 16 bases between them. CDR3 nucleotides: TGTGCCAGCAGCGGTGGGGCAGGGCGAAACTACGAGCAGTACTTC. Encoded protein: CASSGGAGRNYEQYF.

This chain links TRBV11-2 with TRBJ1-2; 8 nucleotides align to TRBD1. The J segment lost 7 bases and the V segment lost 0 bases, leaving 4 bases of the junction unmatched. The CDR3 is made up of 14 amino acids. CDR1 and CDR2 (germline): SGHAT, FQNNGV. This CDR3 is CASSLDQGAGGYTF. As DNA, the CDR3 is TGTGCCAGCAGCTTAGATCAGGGGGCGGGTGGCTACACCTTC.

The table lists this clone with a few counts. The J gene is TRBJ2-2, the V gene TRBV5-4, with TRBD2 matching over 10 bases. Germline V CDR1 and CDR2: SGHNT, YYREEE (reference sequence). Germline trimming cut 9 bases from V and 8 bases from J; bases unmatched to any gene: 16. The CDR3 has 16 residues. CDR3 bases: TGTGCCACCTCTGTACCCACTAGCGGGGCAAAAGGGGAGCTGTTTTTT. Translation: CATSVPTSGAKGELFF.

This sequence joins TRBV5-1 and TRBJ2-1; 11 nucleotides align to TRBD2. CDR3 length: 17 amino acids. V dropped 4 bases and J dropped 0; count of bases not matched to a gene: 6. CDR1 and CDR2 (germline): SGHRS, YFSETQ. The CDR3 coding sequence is TGCGCCAGCAGCGTTCTAGCGGGGGGTAACTCCTACAATGAGCAGTTCTTC. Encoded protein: CASSVLAGGNSYNEQFF.

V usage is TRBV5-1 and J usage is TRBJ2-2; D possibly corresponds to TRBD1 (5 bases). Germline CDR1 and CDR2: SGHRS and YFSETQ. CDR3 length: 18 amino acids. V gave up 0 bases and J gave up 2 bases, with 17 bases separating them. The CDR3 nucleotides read TGCGCCAGCAGCTTGGACCGGGCGTTCAGGGTTAACACCGGGGAGCTGTTTTTT. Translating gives CASSLDRAFRVNTGELFF. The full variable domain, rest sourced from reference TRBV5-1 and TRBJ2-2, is KAGVTQTPRYLIKTRGQQVTLSCSPISGHRSVSWYQQTPGQGLQFLFEYFSETQRNKGNFPGRFSGRQFSNSRSEMNVSTLELGDSALYLCASSLDRAFRVNTGELFFGEGSRLTVL.

CDR3 nucleotides: TGTGCCAGCAGTTACTCCGCGGACAGCTCCTATGGCTACACCTTC. This sequence encodes CASSYSADSSYGYTF. The genes are TRBV6-2 or TRBV6-3 and TRBJ1-2, with a possible D match to TRBD1 (6 bases). The CDR3 loop spans 15 amino acids. The V gene's germline CDR1 is MNHEY and CDR2 SVGEGT. The germline V and J ends were trimmed by 0 bases and 4 bases, with 12 bases remaining between them.

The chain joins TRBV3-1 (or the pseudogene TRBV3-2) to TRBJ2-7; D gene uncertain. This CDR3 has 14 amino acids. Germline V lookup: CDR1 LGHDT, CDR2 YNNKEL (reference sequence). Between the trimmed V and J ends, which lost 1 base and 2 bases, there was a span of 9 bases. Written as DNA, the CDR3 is TGTGCCAGCAGCCAAGTTCCAGGCCCCTACGAGCAGTACTTC. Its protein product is CASSQVPGPYEQYF.

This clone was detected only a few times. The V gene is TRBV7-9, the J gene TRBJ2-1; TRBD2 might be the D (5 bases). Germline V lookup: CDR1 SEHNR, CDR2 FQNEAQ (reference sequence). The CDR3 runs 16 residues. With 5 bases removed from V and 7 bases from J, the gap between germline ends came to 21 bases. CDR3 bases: TGTGCCAGCAGCCATCGTCTAGCTGGGGATTGGAATGAGCAGTTCTTC. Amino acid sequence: CASSHRLAGDWNEQFF.

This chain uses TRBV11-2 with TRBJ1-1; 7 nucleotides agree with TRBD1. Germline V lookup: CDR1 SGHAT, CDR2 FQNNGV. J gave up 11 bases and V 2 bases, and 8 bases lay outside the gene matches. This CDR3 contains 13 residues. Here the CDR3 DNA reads TGTGCCAGCAGCTTATCGGGTGACAGGGTTGCTTTCTTT. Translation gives CASSLSGDRVAFF.

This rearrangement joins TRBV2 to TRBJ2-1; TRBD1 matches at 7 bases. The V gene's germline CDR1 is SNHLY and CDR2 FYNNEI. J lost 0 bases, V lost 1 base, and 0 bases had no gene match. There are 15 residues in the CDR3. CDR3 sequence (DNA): TGTGCCAGCAGTGAAGGGACAGGCTCCTACAATGAGCAGTTCTTC. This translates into CASSEGTGSYNEQFF.

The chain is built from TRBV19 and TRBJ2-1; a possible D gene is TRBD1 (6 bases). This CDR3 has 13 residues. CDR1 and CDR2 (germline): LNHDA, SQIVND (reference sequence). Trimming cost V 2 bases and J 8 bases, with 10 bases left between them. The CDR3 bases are TGTGCCAGTAGTATAACAGGGCGGGATGAGCAGTTCTTC. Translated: CASSITGRDEQFF.

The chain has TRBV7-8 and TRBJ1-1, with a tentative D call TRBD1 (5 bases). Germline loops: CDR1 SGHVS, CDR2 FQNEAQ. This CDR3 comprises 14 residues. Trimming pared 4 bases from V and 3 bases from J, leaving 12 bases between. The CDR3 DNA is TGTGCCAGCAGCTCTAAGTGGGGGGACACTGAAGCTTTCTTT. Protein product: CASSSKWGDTEAFF. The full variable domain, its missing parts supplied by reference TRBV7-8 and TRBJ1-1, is GAGVSQSPRYKVAKRGQDVALRCDPISGHVSLFWYQQALGQGPEFLTYFQNEAQLDKSGLPSDRFFAERPEGSVSTLKIQRTQQEDSAVYLCASSSKWGDTEAFFGQGTRLTVV.

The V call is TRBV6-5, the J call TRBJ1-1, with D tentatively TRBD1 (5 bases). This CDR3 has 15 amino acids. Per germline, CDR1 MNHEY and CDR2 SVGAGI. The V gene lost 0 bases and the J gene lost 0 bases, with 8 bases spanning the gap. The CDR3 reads CASSYSPGMNTEAFF. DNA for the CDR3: TGTGCCAGCAGTTACTCTCCAGGGATGAACACTGAAGCTTTCTTT.

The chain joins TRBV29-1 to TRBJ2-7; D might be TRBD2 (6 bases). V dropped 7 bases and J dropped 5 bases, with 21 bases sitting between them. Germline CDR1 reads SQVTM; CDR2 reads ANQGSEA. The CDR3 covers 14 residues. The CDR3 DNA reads TGCAGCGCCCCCTGGGGGGTCCCTCCCAACGAGCAGTACTTC. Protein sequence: CSAPWGVPPNEQYF.

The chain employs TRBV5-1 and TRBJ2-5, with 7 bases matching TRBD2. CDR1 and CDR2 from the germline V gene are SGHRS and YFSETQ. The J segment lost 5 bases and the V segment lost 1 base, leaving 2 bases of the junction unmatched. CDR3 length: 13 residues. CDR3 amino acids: CASSLSGAETQYF. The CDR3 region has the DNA TGCGCCAGCAGCTTGAGCGGGGCGGAGACCCAGTACTTC.

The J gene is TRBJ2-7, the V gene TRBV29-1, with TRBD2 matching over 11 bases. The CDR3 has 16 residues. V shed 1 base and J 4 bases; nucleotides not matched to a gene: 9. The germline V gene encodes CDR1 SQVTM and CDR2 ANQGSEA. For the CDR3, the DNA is TGCAGCGTTGAAGGGGCAATAGCGGGGGGGCTTTACGAGCAGTACTTC. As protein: CSVEGAIAGGLYEQYF.

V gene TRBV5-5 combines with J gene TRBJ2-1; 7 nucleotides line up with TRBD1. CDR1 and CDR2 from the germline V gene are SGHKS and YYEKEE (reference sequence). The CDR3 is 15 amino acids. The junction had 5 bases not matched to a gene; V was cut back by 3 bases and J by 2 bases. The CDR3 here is CASSWYRGPYNEQFF. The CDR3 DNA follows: TGTGCCAGCAGCTGGTACAGGGGCCCCTACAATGAGCAGTTCTTC.

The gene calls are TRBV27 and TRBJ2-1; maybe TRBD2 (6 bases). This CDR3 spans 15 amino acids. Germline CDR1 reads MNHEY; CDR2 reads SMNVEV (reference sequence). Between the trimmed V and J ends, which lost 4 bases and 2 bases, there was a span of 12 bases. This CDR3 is CASSSAGPTYNEQFF. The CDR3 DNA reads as TGTGCCAGCAGTTCGGCGGGGCCCACCTACAATGAGCAGTTCTTC.

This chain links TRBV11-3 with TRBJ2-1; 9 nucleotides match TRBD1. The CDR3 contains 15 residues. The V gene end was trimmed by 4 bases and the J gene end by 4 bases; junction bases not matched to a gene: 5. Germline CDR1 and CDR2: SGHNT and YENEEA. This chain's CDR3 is CASSSPGQGYNEQFF. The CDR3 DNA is TGTGCCAGCAGCTCTCCGGGACAGGGATACAATGAGCAGTTCTTC. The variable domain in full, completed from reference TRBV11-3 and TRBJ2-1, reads EAGVVQSPRYKIIEKKQPVAFWCNPISGHNTLYWYLQNLGQGPELLIRYENEEAVDDSQLPKDRFSAERLKGVDSTLKIQPAELGDSAVYLCASSSPGQGYNEQFFGPGTRLTVL.

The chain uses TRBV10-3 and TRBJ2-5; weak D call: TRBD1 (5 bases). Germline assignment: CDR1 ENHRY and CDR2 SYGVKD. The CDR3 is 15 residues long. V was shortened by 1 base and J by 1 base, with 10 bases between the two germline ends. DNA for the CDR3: TGTGCCATCAGTGAGTTTACAGGAACCCAAGAGACCCAGTACTTC. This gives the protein CAISEFTGTQETQYF.

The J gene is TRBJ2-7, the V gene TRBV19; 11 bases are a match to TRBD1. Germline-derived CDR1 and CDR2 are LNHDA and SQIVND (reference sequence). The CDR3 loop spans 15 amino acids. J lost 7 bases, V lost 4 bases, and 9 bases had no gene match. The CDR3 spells CASSTLGQGAGEQYF. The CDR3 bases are TGTGCCAGTAGTACCCTTGGACAGGGGGCGGGGGAGCAGTACTTC.

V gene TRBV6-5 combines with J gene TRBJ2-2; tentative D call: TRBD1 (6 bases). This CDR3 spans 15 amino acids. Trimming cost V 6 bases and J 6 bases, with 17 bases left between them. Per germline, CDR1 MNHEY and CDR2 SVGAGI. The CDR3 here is CASRSTGLSPGELFF. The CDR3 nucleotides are TGTGCCAGCAGGTCTACAGGGCTCTCCCCCGGGGAGCTGTTTTTT.

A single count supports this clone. The CDR3 sequence: CSVEGPSEGTGGTEAFF. DNA of the CDR3: TGCAGCGTTGAAGGGCCCTCGGAGGGGACCGGGGGCACTGAAGCTTTCTTT. The V and J genes are TRBV29-1 and TRBJ1-1; D may be TRBD1 (5 bases). V lost 1 base and J 4 bases, leaving 22 bases between the germline ends. CDR3 length: 17 amino acids. Germline V gene lookup returns CDR1 SQVTM and CDR2 ANQGSEA.

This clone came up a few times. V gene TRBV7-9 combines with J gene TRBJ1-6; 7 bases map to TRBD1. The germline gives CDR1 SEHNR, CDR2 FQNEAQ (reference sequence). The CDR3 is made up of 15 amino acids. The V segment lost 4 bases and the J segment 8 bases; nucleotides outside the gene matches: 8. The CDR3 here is CASSSGQERDSPLHF. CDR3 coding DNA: TGTGCCAGCAGCTCCGGACAGGAGAGAGATTCACCCCTCCACTTT.

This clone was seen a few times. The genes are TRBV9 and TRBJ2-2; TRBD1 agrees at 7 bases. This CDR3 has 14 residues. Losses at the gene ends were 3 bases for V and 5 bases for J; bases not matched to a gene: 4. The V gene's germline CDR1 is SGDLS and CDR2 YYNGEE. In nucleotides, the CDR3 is TGTGCCAGCAGCGCACAGGGGTTGACCGGGGAGCTGTTTTTT. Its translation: CASSAQGLTGELFF.